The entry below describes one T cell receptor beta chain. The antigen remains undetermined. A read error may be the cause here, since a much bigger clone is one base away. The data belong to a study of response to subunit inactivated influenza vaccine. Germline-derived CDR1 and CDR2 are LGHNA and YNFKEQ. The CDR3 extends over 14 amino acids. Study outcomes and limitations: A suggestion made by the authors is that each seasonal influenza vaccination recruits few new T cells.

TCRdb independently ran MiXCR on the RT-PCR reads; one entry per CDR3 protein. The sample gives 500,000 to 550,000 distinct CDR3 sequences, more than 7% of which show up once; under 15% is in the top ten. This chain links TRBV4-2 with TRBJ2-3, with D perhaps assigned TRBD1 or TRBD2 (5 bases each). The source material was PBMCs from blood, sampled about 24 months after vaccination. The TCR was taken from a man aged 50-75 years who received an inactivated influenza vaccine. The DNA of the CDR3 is TGTGCCGGCAGCATGGGGGAGCCAACAGATACGCAGTATTTT. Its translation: CAGSMGEPTDTQYF.